This T cell receptor beta chain came from a study of shared clonotypes between healthy human individuals (dated by TCRdb to the early 2020s). In the study overall: The cohort included three men and two women between 18 and 49 years of age. For each donor, CD4 naive and CD4 memory were each run on three plates, CD8 naive on two plates, and CD8 memory on one plate. Leukapheresis yielded between about 0.94 and 10 billion PBMCs per donor. Blood TCR repertoires of 5 or 6 healthy adults were deeply sequenced to estimate repertoire size and the extent of clonotype sharing between individuals. To increase sequencing depth and limit assay-specific biases, TCR repertoire library preparation and sequencing were carried out by different laboratories using diverse techniques. Broader findings and caveats from the paper: Even with the large sequencing depth, rarefaction of the sorted-subset datasets indicated that sequencing was incomplete. The small number of donors limited the genetic and exposure-history diversity represented. Pairwise subsampling indicated that sequencing depth was expected to affect the degree of clonotype sharing among donors. Sampling was restricted to blood, and TCR repertoires in tissue are likely to differ from TCR repertoires in blood. Naive subsets generally had larger estimated clonotype richness than memory subsets did. Compared with non-shared clonotypes, clonotypes shared by all four sorted-subset donors had higher generation probabilities. When a few donors were compared, the shared fraction of clonotypes was about 5% for naive CD4, 3.5% to 4% for naive CD8, roughly 2.5% for memory CD4, and 0.4% for memory CD8.

Note on this clone: Its antigen target is currently unknown. No quality values exist for individual bases; no much larger clone is one base distant.

Using the deep immunoSEQ assay, multiplex PCR amplified TCR CDR3 regions from genomic DNA. Extracted genomic DNA from each cell subset was spread evenly across all wells of several immunoSEQ 96-well plates, with each plate serving as a replicate. Each replicate PCR for sorted subsets received around 200 ng genomic DNA, equal to about 30,000 T cell genomes. Purified libraries were quantified with a Qubit 3.0 fluorometer, sized on a Bioanalyzer 2100, and re-quantified with the KAPA Library Quantification kit. Every immunoSEQ 96-well plate was sequenced on a dedicated single-read 150-cycle Illumina NextSeq 550 flow cell. On the authors' methods: Because the immunoSEQ output held only junctional sequences and lacked quality scores, the filtering could not match the filtering applied to full-length reads. To assign V/J genes and CDR3, sequences were annotated against IMGT germline references using PyIR, a Python wrapper for IgBLAST v1.9. Reads were filtered out if the reads had weak V/J assignments (E-value above 1e-6), no CDR3, stop codons, out-of-frame junctions, or ambiguous translated residues. V3J clonotypes were defined by identical inferred V gene, J gene, and CDR3 amino acid sequence. To compute the percentage overlap between repertoires, the number of shared unique clonotypes was divided by the size of the smaller repertoire. RTK rarefaction, the Chao1 estimator, and Recon v2.1 estimates of unobserved clonotypes were used to assess repertoire richness. For all TCRbeta clonotypes obtained by the gDNA method from a few donors, generation probabilities were computed with OLGA. In TCRdb, the immuneACCESS table is reduced to in-frame sequences with V and J assigned. These tables do not hold every clone; where another copy was compared, an unresolved V gene accounts for under half, and the others remain unexplained. The DNA was the basis for D and trimming; V, J and clone size are from that table. This sample has roughly 1 million clones in its table, and around 74% of those were observed once. Of the sample, about 1.4% is held by the ten largest clones.

Healthy HIV-negative adults with no recently reported acute infections or vaccinations were included as donors. Every donor was a Caucasian adult residing in Nashville, Tennessee, USA. CD4+ T cells were enriched through magnetic negative selection, after which naive cells were positively selected on CD45RA and the remaining negative fraction served as the memory subset. After blood collection by leukapheresis, PBMCs were isolated using Ficoll-Histopaque density gradient centrifugation and then cryopreserved in the vapor phase of liquid nitrogen. Analytical flow cytometry was used to check the purity and quantity of each magnetically sorted T cell population. Genomic DNA was isolated from each sorted fraction and quantified by UV absorbance on a Nanodrop 2000c. V is pruned by 5 bases and J by 8 bases, leaving 8 bases of the junction without a gene match. Based on the germline V gene, the CDR1 and CDR2 sequences are SGHTA and FQGNSA. The CDR3 measures 15 amino acids from cysteine to phenylalanine. Of the read, only the CDR3 DNA is kept; its 45 bases are in frame from base 1.

This receptor was identified in a young man in good health. Sequencing used memory CD4+ T cells sorted from blood. The sample's cell subset or site label, in plain terms: CD45RA-negative fraction. The sequence links TRBV7-2 to TRBJ1-4; 10 bases in between match TRBD1. The DNA reads as follows: TGTGCCAGCAGCGTTGACAGGGGGCTAGTGGAAAAACTGTTTTTT. Translated, it reads CASSVDRGLVEKLFF. With the portions outside the CDR3 filled from the reference TRBV7-2 and TRBJ1-4 genes, the complete variable region becomes GAGVSQSPSNKVTEKGKDVELRCDPISGHTALYWYRQSLGQGLEFLIYFQGNSAPDKSGLPSDRFSAERTGGSVSTLTIQRTQQEDSAVYLCASSVDRGLVEKLFFGSGTQLSVL.